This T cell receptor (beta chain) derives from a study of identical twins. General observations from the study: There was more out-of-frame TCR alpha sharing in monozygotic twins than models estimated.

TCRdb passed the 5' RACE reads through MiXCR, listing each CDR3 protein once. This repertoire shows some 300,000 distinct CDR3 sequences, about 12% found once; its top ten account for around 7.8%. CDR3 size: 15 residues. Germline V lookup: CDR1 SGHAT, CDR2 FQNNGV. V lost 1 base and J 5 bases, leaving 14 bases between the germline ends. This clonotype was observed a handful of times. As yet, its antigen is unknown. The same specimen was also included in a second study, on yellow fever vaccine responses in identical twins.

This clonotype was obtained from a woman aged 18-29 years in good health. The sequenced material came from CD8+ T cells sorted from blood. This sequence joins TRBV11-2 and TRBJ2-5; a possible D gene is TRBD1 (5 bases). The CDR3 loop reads CASSLGGQGAETQYF. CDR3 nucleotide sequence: TGTGCCAGCAGCTTAGGGGGCCAGGGCGCGGAGACCCAGTACTTC. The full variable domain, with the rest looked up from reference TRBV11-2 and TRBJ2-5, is EAGVAQSPRYKIIEKRQSVAFWCNPISGHATLYWYQQILGQGPKLLIQFQNNGVVDDSQLPKDRFSAERLKGVDSTLKIQPAKLEDSAVYLCASSLGGQGAETQYFGPGTRLLVL.